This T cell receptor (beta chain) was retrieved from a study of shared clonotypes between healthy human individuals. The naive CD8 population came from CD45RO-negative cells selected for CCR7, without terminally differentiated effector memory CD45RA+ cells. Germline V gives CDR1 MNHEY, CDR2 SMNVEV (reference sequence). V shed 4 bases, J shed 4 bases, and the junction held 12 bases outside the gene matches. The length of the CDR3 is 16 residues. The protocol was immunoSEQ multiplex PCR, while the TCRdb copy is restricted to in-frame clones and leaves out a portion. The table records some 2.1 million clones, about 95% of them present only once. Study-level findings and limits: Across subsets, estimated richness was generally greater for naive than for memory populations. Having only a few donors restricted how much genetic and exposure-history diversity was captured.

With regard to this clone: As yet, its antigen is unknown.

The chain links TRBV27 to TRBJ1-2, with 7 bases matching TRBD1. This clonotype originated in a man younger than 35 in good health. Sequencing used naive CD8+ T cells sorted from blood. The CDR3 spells CASSSRDSYPLYGYTF. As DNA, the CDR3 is TGTGCCAGCAGTTCCCGGGACAGCTATCCCCTCTATGGCTACACCTTC.